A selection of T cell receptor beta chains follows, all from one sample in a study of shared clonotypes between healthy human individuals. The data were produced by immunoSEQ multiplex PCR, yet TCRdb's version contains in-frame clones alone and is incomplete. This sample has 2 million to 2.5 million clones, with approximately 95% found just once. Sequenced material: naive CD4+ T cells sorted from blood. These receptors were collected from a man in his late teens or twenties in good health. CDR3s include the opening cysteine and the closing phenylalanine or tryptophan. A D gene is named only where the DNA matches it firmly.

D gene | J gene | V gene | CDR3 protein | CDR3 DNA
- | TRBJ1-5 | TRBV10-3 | CAISEADSSNQPQHF | TGTGCCATCAGTGAGGCAGATTCTAGCAATCAGCCCCAGCATTTT
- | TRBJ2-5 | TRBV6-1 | CASRRQQLGETQYF | TGTGCCAGCAGGCGGCAGCAATTAGGGGAGACCCAGTACTTC
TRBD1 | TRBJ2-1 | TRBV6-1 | CASSEVWGQTYNEQFF | TGTGCCAGCAGTGAAGTTTGGGGACAGACCTACAATGAGCAGTTCTTC
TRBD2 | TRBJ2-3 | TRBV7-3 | CASSLGLAGASTDTQYF | TGTGCCAGCAGCTTAGGCCTAGCGGGGGCGTCCACAGATACGCAGTATTTT
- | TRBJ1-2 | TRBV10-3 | CAISESAGLSYGYTF | TGTGCCATCAGTGAGTCCGCGGGACTGAGCTATGGCTACACCTTC
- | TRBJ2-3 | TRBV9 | CASSGSSIDTQYF | TGTGCCAGCAGCGGTTCTAGCATAGATACGCAGTATTTT
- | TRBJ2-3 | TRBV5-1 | CASSALGESTDTQYF | TGCGCCAGCAGCGCACTAGGGGAGAGCACAGATACGCAGTATTTT
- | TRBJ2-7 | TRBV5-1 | CASSWYGPYSYEQYF | TGCGCCAGCAGCTGGTACGGGCCGTACTCCTACGAGCAGTACTTC
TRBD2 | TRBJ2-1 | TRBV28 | CASSPGGPKNEQFF | TGTGCCAGCAGCCCGGGGGGGCCGAAAAATGAGCAGTTCTTC
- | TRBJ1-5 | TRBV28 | CASSFADRSNQPQHF | TGTGCCAGCAGTTTCGCCGACAGGTCCAATCAGCCCCAGCATTTT